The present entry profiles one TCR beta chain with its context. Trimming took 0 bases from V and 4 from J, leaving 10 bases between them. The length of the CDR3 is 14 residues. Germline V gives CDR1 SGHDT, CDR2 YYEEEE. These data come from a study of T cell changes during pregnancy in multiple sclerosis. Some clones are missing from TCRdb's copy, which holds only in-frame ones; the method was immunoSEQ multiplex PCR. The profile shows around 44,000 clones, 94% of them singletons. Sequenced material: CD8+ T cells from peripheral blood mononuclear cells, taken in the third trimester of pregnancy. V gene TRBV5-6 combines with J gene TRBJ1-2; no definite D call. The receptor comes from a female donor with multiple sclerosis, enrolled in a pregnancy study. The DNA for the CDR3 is TGTGCCAGCAGCTTGGACTCGGTAGTCTATGGCTACACCTTC. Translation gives CASSLDSVVYGYTF.